This passage covers 22 T cell receptor beta chains from one sample sequenced in a study of shared clonotypes between healthy human individuals (dated by TCRdb to about 2020). To prepare the library, the immunoSEQ multiplex PCR assay was applied. Drawn from immuneACCESS, this table holds only the in-frame rearrangements with V and J called that TCRdb kept. Clones are partly lost; checked studies trace under half to an unresolved V gene and leave the rest unexplained. The sample table shows around 2,000,000 clones, and 85% to 95% are seen once. 0.1% to 0.15% of the sample belongs to the ten largest clones. Sequencing was carried out using naive CD4+ T cells sorted from blood. What this sample's cell subset or site label stands for: CD45RA+ positively selected. The receptors originated from a man aged 18 to 29 in good health.

This rearrangement joins TRBV6-5 to TRBJ2-7; D not certain. The CDR3 loop spans 15 amino acids. V lost 5 bases to trimming and J lost 3 bases, with 17 bases between them. CDR1 and CDR2 (germline): MNHEY, SVGAGI. CDR3 in DNA: TGTGCCAGCAGTCTCGGCCCGGCAGCGAGCTACGAGCAGTACTTC. Its protein is CASSLGPAASYEQYF.

This clone is a singleton in its sample. Distinct nucleotide sequences in the sample also encode this CDR3. The chain uses TRBV15 and TRBJ2-7, with 10 bases matching TRBD1. Germline CDR1 is LNHNV and CDR2 is YYDKDF (reference sequence). This CDR3 has 14 amino acids. Trimming at V came to 1 base and at J to 5 bases, leaving 2 bases not matched to a gene. DNA for the CDR3: TGTGCCACCAGCAGAGGGACAGGGGGAAACGAGCAGTACTTC. This gives the protein CATSRGTGGNEQYF.

As for this clone: This clone may be a read error of a much larger clone one base away. Other DNA variants within this sample encode the same CDR3. The J gene is TRBJ1-1, the V gene TRBV5-6, with unresolved D. Germline V gene data show CDR1 as SGHDT and CDR2 as YYEEEE. Trimming removed 2 bases from V and 1 base from J, with 6 bases in between. The CDR3 runs to 13 residues. The CDR3 DNA sequence: TGTGCCAGCAGCTTCGCCGGGAACACTGAAGCTTTCTTT. Residues: CASSFAGNTEAFF.

In DNA form, the CDR3 reads TGTGCCAGCAGCTTGGACGTCAAGGGTGTCGGCACTGAAGCTTTCTTT. As protein: CASSLDVKGVGTEAFF. The chain combines TRBV5-6 with TRBJ1-1; D remains ambiguous. Germline V gene data show CDR1 as SGHDT and CDR2 as YYEEEE. Trimming stripped 0 bases from V and 4 bases from J, with 16 bases between. The length of the CDR3 is 16 residues.

The CDR3 DNA is TGTGCCAGCAGCGTACAGCGGGGGGGCTCAGATACGCAGTATTTT. The encoded protein is CASSVQRGGSDTQYF. The V call is TRBV9, the J call TRBJ2-3; TRBD2 matches 10 bases. Looked up from germline, CDR1 is SGDLS and CDR2 is YYNGEE. V was pared by 1 base and J by 4 bases, with 3 bases of the junction left unmatched. This CDR3 has 15 amino acids.

V is TRBV6-1 and J is TRBJ1-1; D call uncertain. The CDR3 contains 13 residues. CDR1 and CDR2 (germline): MNHNS, SASEGT. V dropped 7 bases and J dropped 4 bases, with 13 bases sitting between them. The chain's CDR3 is CASTPRWGTEAFF. The CDR3 DNA follows: TGTGCCAGCACCCCAAGGTGGGGCACTGAAGCTTTCTTT.

This clone came up once. The chain links TRBV6-5 to TRBJ1-6; D is uncertain. Per the germline V gene, CDR1 is MNHEY and CDR2 is SVGAGI. This CDR3 is 15 amino acids long. V was pared by 0 bases and J by 6 bases, with 9 bases between. This CDR3 is CASSYSRGSNSPLHF. CDR3 nucleotide sequence: TGTGCCAGCAGTTACTCGAGAGGAAGTAATTCACCCCTCCACTTT.

A remark on this clone: This same CDR3 is encoded by further DNA sequences in the sample. V and J are TRBV2 and TRBJ2-5; no clear D. This CDR3 contains 14 residues. Between the trimmed V and J ends, which lost 2 bases and 2 bases, there was a span of 9 bases. Germline CDR1 reads SNHLY; CDR2 reads FYNNEI. CDR3 protein: CASSERASQETQYF. The DNA of the CDR3 is TGTGCCAGCAGTGAAAGAGCCAGTCAAGAGACCCAGTACTTC. Full variable domain (remainder filled in from reference TRBV2 and TRBJ2-5): EPEVTQTPSHQVTQMGQEVILRCVPISNHLYFYWYRQILGQKVEFLVSFYNNEISEKSEIFDDQFSVERPDGSNFTLKIRSTKLEDSAMYFCASSERASQETQYFGPGTRLLVL.

This sequence joins TRBV7-9 and TRBJ1-6; D is undetermined. The CDR3 contains 14 residues. Looked up from germline, CDR1 is SEHNR and CDR2 is FQNEAQ (reference sequence). V was trimmed by 2 bases and J by 10 bases, leaving 12 bases between them. CDR3 sequence: CASSLKPGESPLHF. The CDR3 DNA sequence: TGTGCCAGCAGCTTAAAACCCGGGGAGTCACCCCTCCACTTT.

V usage is TRBV18 and J usage is TRBJ1-1; D gene ambiguous. V lost 3 bases to trimming and J lost 2 bases, with 16 bases between them. This CDR3 is built from 16 residues. Germline CDR1 is KGHSH and CDR2 is LQKENI. The CDR3 bases are TGTGCCAGCTCACCTAGTTTACTACAGTTAAACACTGAAGCTTTCTTT. It translates to CASSPSLLQLNTEAFF.

The chain couples TRBV5-4 to TRBJ1-3, with D tentatively TRBD1 (6 bases). V lost 0 bases and J lost 0, with 13 bases in between. This CDR3 region has 17 residues. Germline CDR1 SGHNT, CDR2 YYREEE (reference sequence). The CDR3 reads CASSLDSGQSSGNTIYF. In DNA form, the CDR3 reads TGTGCCAGCAGCTTGGACTCCGGACAGTCCTCTGGAAACACCATATATTTT.

The chain carries TRBV10-2 and TRBJ2-3; D might be TRBD2 (6 bases). The CDR3 consists of 15 residues. CDR1 and CDR2 (germline): WSHSY, SAAADI. The V end was cut by 4 bases, the J end by 3 bases, with 14 bases between. This CDR3 is CASSGRTGGTDTQYF. The CDR3 DNA reads as TGCGCCAGCAGTGGTAGGACTGGGGGGACAGATACGCAGTATTTT.

The chain has TRBV6-5 and TRBJ2-2; D unclear. The CDR3 sequence is 11 residues long. V lost 8 bases, J lost 3 bases, and 4 bases lay in between. CDR1 is MNHEY and CDR2 is SVGAGI in the germline V gene. For the CDR3, the DNA is TGTGCCAGCGGCTACACCGGGGAGCTGTTTTTT. Translated, it gives CASGYTGELFF.

The chain combines TRBV5-1 with TRBJ2-7; 8 positions agree with TRBD1. The V and J ends lost 1 base and 5 bases, in that order; junction bases with no gene match: 5. The germline gives CDR1 SGHRS, CDR2 YFSETQ. CDR3 length: 14 residues. CDR3 DNA: TGCGCCAGCAGCTTGTCCACAGGGGGGCACGAGCAGTACTTC. It codes for CASSLSTGGHEQYF.

This clone was recorded once. This rearrangement joins TRBV10-3 to TRBJ1-4, with D maybe TRBD1 (5 bases). CDR1 ENHRY and CDR2 SYGVKD come from the germline V gene. The CDR3 length is 12 residues. V was pared by 2 bases and J by 13 bases, with 11 bases between. The chain's CDR3 is CAISEKGWGLFF. The CDR3, as DNA: TGTGCCATCAGTGAGAAGGGGTGGGGACTGTTTTTT.

The rearrangement links TRBV5-6 to TRBJ2-6, with 7 bases aligning to TRBD1. Germline CDR1 SGHDT, CDR2 YYEEEE. Losses at the gene ends were 2 bases for V and 4 bases for J; bases not matched to a gene: 3. This CDR3 is 15 amino acids long. In nucleotides, the CDR3 is TGTGCCAGCAGCTTACAGGGGTCCGGGGCCAACGTCCTGACTTTC. Translated, it gives CASSLQGSGANVLTF. Full variable domain (remainder filled in from reference TRBV5-6 and TRBJ2-6): DAGVTQSPTHLIKTRGQQVTLRCSPKSGHDTVSWYQQALGQGPQFIFQYYEEEERQRGNFPDRFSGHQFPNYSSELNVNALLLGDSALYLCASSLQGSGANVLTFGAGSRLTVL.

The chain links TRBV30 to TRBJ1-2; TRBD1 might be the D (5 bases). Germline V gene lookup returns CDR1 GTSNPN and CDR2 SVGIG (reference sequence). CDR3 length: 14 amino acids. V gave up 5 bases and J gave up 4 bases, with 17 bases separating them. The CDR3 bases are TGTGCCTGGTATCGGGGGACCCCTGGCTATGGCTACACCTTC. Its protein is CAWYRGTPGYGYTF.

Notes on this clone: The sample holds other DNA sequences that translate to the same CDR3. The rearrangement links TRBV18 to TRBJ2-7; D is possibly TRBD1 (6 bases). The germline CDR1 and CDR2 sequences are KGHSH and LQKENI. Trimming took 3 bases from V and 3 from J, leaving 12 bases between them. This CDR3 region has 14 residues. DNA of the CDR3: TGTGCCAGCTCACCGCCGGGACAAATCTACGAGCAGTACTTC. Its protein is CASSPPGQIYEQYF.

The chain joins TRBV5-1 to TRBJ1-3, with no clear D. The CDR3 loop spans 16 amino acids. Germline V CDR1 and CDR2: SGHRS, YFSETQ. V gave up 0 bases and J gave up 2 bases, with 12 bases separating them. The CDR3 sequence: CASSLAGFIAGNTIYF. The CDR3 bases are TGCGCCAGCAGCTTGGCTGGGTTCATTGCTGGAAACACCATATATTTT.

The V call is TRBV6-1, the J call TRBJ1-5; a possible D gene is TRBD1 (5 bases). This CDR3 is 22 amino acids long. Trimming cost V 0 bases and J 1 base, with 28 bases left between them. Germline loops: CDR1 MNHNS, CDR2 SASEGT. This CDR3 reads CASSEAIRAGGTPRGSNQPQHF. CDR3 in DNA: TGTGCCAGCAGTGAAGCAATACGGGCGGGAGGGACCCCCCGTGGGAGCAATCAGCCCCAGCATTTT.

The chain links TRBV7-8 to TRBJ2-3; no reliable D call. Trimming stripped 1 base from V and 0 bases from J, with 8 bases between. Germline V CDR1 and CDR2: SGHVS, FQNEAQ. The CDR3 is made up of 15 amino acids. CDR3 nucleotide sequence: TGTGCCAGCAGCTTAGTACGGTCTAGCACAGATACGCAGTATTTT. Its protein product is CASSLVRSSTDTQYF. Combining the CDR3 with reference TRBV7-8 and TRBJ2-3 gives the whole variable domain GAGVSQSPRYKVAKRGQDVALRCDPISGHVSLFWYQQALGQGPEFLTYFQNEAQLDKSGLPSDRFFAERPEGSVSTLKIQRTQQEDSAVYLCASSLVRSSTDTQYFGPGTRLTVL.

V and J are TRBV6-5 and TRBJ1-2, with D possibly matching TRBD1 (5 bases). With 8 bases removed from V and 6 bases from J, the gap between germline ends came to 13 bases. CDR1 and CDR2 (germline): MNHEY, SVGAGI. The CDR3 is 12 residues long. The CDR3, as DNA: TGTGCCAGCTTTAGAGGGGACCATGGCTACACCTTC. This gives the protein CASFRGDHGYTF.